This record covers a single TCR beta chain. The sample comes from a study of control samples from healthy donors and cancer patients. With 2 bases removed from V and 0 bases from J, the gap between germline ends came to 5 bases. This CDR3 contains 15 residues. In germline, CDR1 is MNHEY, CDR2 SVGEGT. The repertoire was sequenced with immunoSEQ multiplex PCR; TCRdb's copy has only in-frame clones and lacks some. The sample includes 130,000 to 150,000 clones, over 85% of them seen just once. This chain joins TRBV6-2 or TRBV6-3 and TRBJ2-6; no clear D gene. The sequenced material came from blood. The source is a man between 25 and 39 years old in good health. CDR3 bases: TGTGCCAGCAGTTACGAGGACTCTGGGGCCAACGTCCTGACTTTC. It yields the protein CASSYEDSGANVLTF.